These 25 T cell receptor beta chains were all obtained from the same sample, sequenced in a study of blood T cells in healthy people across ages. Alongside a J-beta primer mix, a sample-barcoded 5' primer served in a second PCR lasting about 6 to 12 cycles. Via MiXCR, TCRdb re-called the 5' RACE reads, giving one row per CDR3 protein. In the table there are about 1.8 million distinct CDR3 sequences, roughly 52% of which are singletons. The source material was blood. The receptors derive from a woman in her thirties or forties in good health.

CDR3 nucleotides: TGTGCCAGCAGCCCGGGGGGGATCGCTGAAGCTTTCTTT. This codes for CASSPGGIAEAFF. This rearrangement joins TRBV11-2 to TRBJ1-1; a possible D gene is TRBD1 (5 bases). The CDR3 length is 13 residues. V was trimmed by 5 bases and J by 6 bases, leaving 13 bases between them. Germline V gene data show CDR1 as SGHAT and CDR2 as FQNNGV.

The sample holds a few counts of this clonotype. The chain has TRBV9 and TRBJ1-2; D is uncertain. The CDR3 has 12 residues. Trimming pared 3 bases from V and 8 bases from J, leaving 11 bases between. Germline lookup yields CDR1 SGDLS and CDR2 YYNGEE. CDR3: CASSDWVMGYTF. The CDR3 DNA is TGTGCCAGCAGCGATTGGGTAATGGGCTACACCTTC. Full variable domain (outside the CDR3, taken from reference TRBV9 and TRBJ1-2): DSGVTQTPKHLITATGQRVTLRCSPRSGDLSVYWYQQSLDQGLQFLIQYYNGEERAKGNILERFSAQQFPDLHSELNLSSLELGDSALYFCASSDWVMGYTFGSGTRLTVV.

As concerns this clonotype: The junction and the germline gene differ at one end; a read error may be behind it. The CDR3 here is CTSSLVGAKSIQYF. CDR3 DNA sequence: TGTACCAGCAGTTTAGTTGGGGCCAAAAGCATTCAGTACTTC. V and J are TRBV12-3 or TRBV12-4 and TRBJ2-5; D is possibly TRBD1 (5 bases). The DNA end is more similar to TRBJ2-4, so the J call may be wrong. The CDR3 runs 14 residues.

The V call is TRBV20-1, the J call TRBJ1-5; 8 bases are a match to TRBD1. Germline V lookup: CDR1 DFQATT, CDR2 SNEGSKA (reference sequence). The CDR3 is 16 residues long. V trimming: 5 bases; J trimming: 0 bases; junction bases outside the gene matches: 9. In nucleotides, the CDR3 is TGCAGTGCTTACGACAGGGGAGATTATAGCAATCAGCCCCAGCATTTT. It encodes CSAYDRGDYSNQPQHF.

The chain joins TRBV5-1 to TRBJ2-3; D is perhaps TRBD1 (6 bases). The CDR3 contains 15 residues. Looked up from germline, CDR1 is SGHRS and CDR2 is YFSETQ. V was clipped by 1 base and J by 2 bases, with 11 bases between them. This CDR3 reads CASSLSGQFTDTQYF. CDR3 nucleotide sequence: TGCGCCAGCAGCTTGTCCGGACAGTTCACAGATACGCAGTATTTT.

The chain combines TRBV20-1 with TRBJ2-3; no clear D gene. The length of the CDR3 is 13 residues. V was pared by 0 bases and J by 4 bases, with 8 bases between. Germline loops: CDR1 DFQATT, CDR2 SNEGSKA (reference sequence). CDR3 sequence (DNA): TGCAGTGCTAGAGATGATGCCCCAGATACGCAGTATTTT. It is translated as CSARDDAPDTQYF.

The V gene is TRBV24-1, the J gene TRBJ2-1, with TRBD1 matching 10 bases. The ends lost 3 bases at V and 10 bases at J; junction bases unmatched: 14. Germline CDR1 and CDR2: KGHDR and SFDVKD. This CDR3 region has 17 residues. CDR3 DNA: TGTGCCACCAGTGATCCTGCCCCCGGGACAGGGGCAGGGGAGCAGTTCTTC. Translated, it gives CATSDPAPGTGAGEQFF.

This clonotype has ten or more counts. V and J are TRBV4-1 and TRBJ1-2; no clear D. Germline lookup yields CDR1 MGHRA and CDR2 YSYEKL. V shed 4 bases and J shed 6 bases, with 12 bases lying between them. This CDR3 has 13 residues. CDR3 DNA sequence: TGCGCCAGCAGCCGGCAGAGGCTCGATGGCTACACCTTC. This translates into CASSRQRLDGYTF.

A few counts support this clonotype. The chain recombines TRBV29-1 with TRBJ2-5; possible D gene TRBD1, 6 bases. The V gene's germline CDR1 is SQVTM and CDR2 ANQGSEA. The CDR3 loop spans 12 amino acids. Deletions cut 6 bases from V and 1 base from J, with 9 bases between. CDR3 sequence (DNA): TGCAGCGTGACGGACAGCCAAGAGACCCAGTACTTC. Protein product: CSVTDSQETQYF. Combining the CDR3 with reference TRBV29-1 and TRBJ2-5 gives the whole variable domain SAVISQKPSRDICQRGTSLTIQCQVDSQVTMMFWYRQQPGQSLTLIATANQGSEATYESGFVIDKFPISRPNLTFSTLTVSNMSPEDSSIYLCSVTDSQETQYFGPGTRLLVL.

The chain has TRBV7-6 and TRBJ2-7; 8 bases are shared with TRBD1. The germline V gene has CDR1 SGHVS and CDR2 FNYEAQ. V was pared by 1 base and J by 3 bases, with 8 bases of the junction left unmatched. This CDR3 has 16 amino acids. CDR3 region: CASSLGSGGSYYEQYF. In nucleotides, the CDR3 is TGTGCCAGCAGCTTAGGTTCAGGGGGCTCCTACTACGAGCAGTACTTC.

This rearrangement joins TRBV4-3 to TRBJ2-5, with 7 positions matching TRBD1. The CDR3 covers 14 residues. In germline, CDR1 is LGHNA, CDR2 YSLEER. V lost 6 bases and J lost 2; bases outside the gene matches: 6. CDR3 region: CASRRRTGQETQYF. DNA for the CDR3: TGCGCCAGCAGACGAAGGACAGGACAAGAGACCCAGTACTTC.

This clonotype came up a few times. This chain connects TRBV12-3 or TRBV12-4 to TRBJ2-4; D is perhaps TRBD1 (7 bases). The CDR3 consists of 14 residues. V dropped 2 bases and J dropped 8 bases, with 13 bases sitting between them. CDR3 in amino acids: CASSLYTGEDIQYF. The CDR3 region has the DNA TGTGCCAGCAGTTTATATACAGGGGAGGACATTCAGTACTTC.

The rearrangement uses TRBV6-2 or TRBV6-3 and TRBJ2-7, with 12 bases identical to TRBD1. This CDR3 spans 21 amino acids. The ends lost 2 bases at V and 3 bases at J; junction bases unmatched: 20. CDR1 and CDR2 (germline): MNHEY, SVGEGT. The CDR3 here is CASSYQIIAGTGGQRGYEQYF. In DNA, the CDR3 is TGTGCCAGCAGTTACCAAATTATAGCCGGGACAGGGGGCCAACGAGGCTACGAGCAGTACTTC.

This chain links TRBV7-2 with TRBJ2-7; possibly TRBD2 for D (6 bases). This CDR3 has 16 residues. Germline V gives CDR1 SGHTA, CDR2 FQGNSA. Trimming pared 0 bases from V and 7 bases from J, leaving 19 bases between. CDR3 sequence reads: CASSLALWAGRDEQYF. CDR3 DNA: TGTGCCAGCAGCTTAGCGCTTTGGGCAGGGCGGGATGAGCAGTACTTC.

This clonotype was observed a handful of times. This chain connects TRBV18 to TRBJ2-5; D may correspond to TRBD1 or TRBD2 (5 bases each). The DNA end is a closer match to TRBJ2-7, so the J assignment may be wrong. The germline CDR1 and CDR2 sequences are KGHSH and LQKENI. The CDR3 has 16 residues. The CDR3 spells CASSPPIGGSRDEQYF. CDR3 nucleotide sequence: TGTGCCAGCTCACCACCGATTGGGGGTTCAAGGGACGAGCAGTACTTC.

The chain uses TRBV11-2 and TRBJ2-1; 7 bases map to TRBD2. V lost 2 bases and J lost 3; bases outside the gene matches: 10. The CDR3 spans 17 residues. Looked up from germline, CDR1 is SGHAT and CDR2 is FQNNGV. CDR3 in amino acids: CASSLMVLGEGYNEQFF. CDR3 in DNA: TGTGCCAGCAGCTTAATGGTCCTCGGGGAGGGCTACAATGAGCAGTTCTTC.

Ten or more counts support this clonotype. V gene TRBV7-6 combines with J gene TRBJ2-7; 7 bases are a match to TRBD1. Trimming took 5 bases from V and 0 from J; bases not matched to a gene: 4. This CDR3 comprises 14 residues. Germline V gene data show CDR1 as SGHVS and CDR2 as FNYEAQ. In DNA form, the CDR3 reads TGTGCCAGCAGCAAGGGACAGTTCTCCTACGAGCAGTACTTC. Translation: CASSKGQFSYEQYF. Full variable domain (missing parts from reference TRBV7-6 and TRBJ2-7): GAGVSQSPRYKVTKRGQDVALRCDPISGHVSLYWYRQALGQGPEFLTYFNYEAQQDKSGLPNDRFSAERPEGSISTLTIQRTEQRDSAMYRCASSKGQFSYEQYFGPGTRLTVT.

The rearrangement joins TRBV20-1 to TRBJ2-3; D gene unclear. The CDR3 runs to 15 residues. Trimming stripped 0 bases from V and 2 bases from J, with 12 bases between. Germline V lookup: CDR1 DFQATT, CDR2 SNEGSKA (reference sequence). The CDR3, as DNA: TGCAGTGCTAGAGATGTTCGTCGGGTCACAGATACGCAGTATTTT. Translated: CSARDVRRVTDTQYF.

V gene TRBV4-3 combines with J gene TRBJ2-1; weak D call: TRBD2 (7 bases). From germline, CDR1 is LGHNA and CDR2 YSLEER. The CDR3 loop spans 19 amino acids. V lost 1 base, J lost 8 bases, and 27 bases lay in between. Here the CDR3 reads CASSQGLSGGRLHVDEQFF. CDR3 nucleotide sequence: TGCGCCAGCAGCCAAGGATTATCGGGGGGCCGGCTACATGTGGATGAGCAGTTCTTC.

This clonotype came up once. The J gene is TRBJ2-7, the V gene TRBV20-1; D assignment may be TRBD1 or TRBD2 (5 bases each). The CDR3 consists of 18 residues. V dropped 3 bases and J dropped 0 bases, with 24 bases sitting between them. Germline CDR1 DFQATT, CDR2 SNEGSKA (reference sequence). CDR3 bases: TGCAGTGCTAGTCCAAGGGGACCCGGACTCACCTTCTCCTACGAGCAGTACTTC. It translates to CSASPRGPGLTFSYEQYF.

This clonotype was detected a few times. The chain uses TRBV28 and TRBJ2-5; D ambiguous. The CDR3 extends over 15 amino acids. The germline CDR1 and CDR2 sequences are MDHEN and SYDVKM. V gave up 2 bases and J gave up 5 bases, with 15 bases separating them. CDR3 bases: TGTGCCAGCAGTTTAGGTGGCAGCTCGGAGGAGACCCAGTACTTC. As protein: CASSLGGSSEETQYF.

The rearrangement uses TRBV4-3 and TRBJ2-1; maybe TRBD2 (5 bases). The germline V and J ends were trimmed by 0 bases and 7 bases, with 16 bases remaining between them. The length of the CDR3 is 16 residues. The germline V gene has CDR1 LGHNA and CDR2 YSLEER. CDR3 coding DNA: TGCGCCAGCAGCCAAGACTTTGCGGGTTTAGGGAATGAGCAGTTCTTC. This encodes CASSQDFAGLGNEQFF.

The chain links TRBV27 to TRBJ2-4, with D unclear. TRBJ2-7 matches the DNA end more closely, so the J call is doubtful. There are 11 residues in the CDR3. Looked up from germline, CDR1 is MNHEY and CDR2 is SMNVEV (reference sequence). The chain's CDR3 is CATLQASEQYF. For the CDR3, the DNA is TGTGCCACCCTTCAGGCTAGCGAGCAGTACTTC.

The CDR3 coding sequence is TGTGCCAGCAGCTCCAACCCCGGGAAGGGGTACAATGAGCAGTTCTTC. Translation: CASSSNPGKGYNEQFF. V usage is TRBV7-9 and J usage is TRBJ2-1; TRBD1 or TRBD2 may be the D gene (5 bases each). The germline V gene has CDR1 SEHNR and CDR2 FQNEAQ (reference sequence). The CDR3 runs to 16 residues. V lost 4 bases to trimming and J lost 4 bases, with 17 bases between them. Combining the CDR3 with reference TRBV7-9 and TRBJ2-1 gives the whole variable domain DTGVSQNPRHKITKRGQNVTFRCDPISEHNRLYWYRQTLGQGPEFLTYFQNEAQLEKSRLLSDRFSAERPKGSFSTLEIQRTEQGDSAMYLCASSSNPGKGYNEQFFGPGTRLTVL.

The chain has TRBV7-3 and TRBJ2-1; TRBD1 or TRBD2 may be the D gene (5 bases each). The ends were cut back, 5 bases at V and 1 base at J, with 12 bases in the middle. CDR1 SGHTA and CDR2 FQGTGA come from the germline V gene. The CDR3 runs to 15 residues. The CDR3 loop reads CASSGGWLSYNEQFF. The DNA of the CDR3 is TGTGCCAGCAGCGGGGGATGGCTGTCCTACAATGAGCAGTTCTTC.